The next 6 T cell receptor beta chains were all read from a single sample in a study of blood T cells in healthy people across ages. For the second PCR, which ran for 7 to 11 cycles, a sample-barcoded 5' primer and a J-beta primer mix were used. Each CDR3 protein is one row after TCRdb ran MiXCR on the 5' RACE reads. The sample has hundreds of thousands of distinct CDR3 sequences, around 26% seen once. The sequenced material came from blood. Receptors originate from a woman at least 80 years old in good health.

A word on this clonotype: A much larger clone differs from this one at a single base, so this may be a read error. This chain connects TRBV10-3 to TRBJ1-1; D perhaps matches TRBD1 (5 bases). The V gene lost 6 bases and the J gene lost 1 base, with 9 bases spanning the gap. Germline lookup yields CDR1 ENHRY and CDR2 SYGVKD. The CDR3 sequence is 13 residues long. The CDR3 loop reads CAIRRDGNTEAFF. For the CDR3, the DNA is TGTGCCATCAGGAGGGACGGGAACACTGAAGCTTTCTTT.

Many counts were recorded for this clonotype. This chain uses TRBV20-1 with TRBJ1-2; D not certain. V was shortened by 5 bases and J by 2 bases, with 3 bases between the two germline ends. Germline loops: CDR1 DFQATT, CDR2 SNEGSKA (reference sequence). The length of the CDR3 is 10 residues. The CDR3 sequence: CSAPNYGYTF. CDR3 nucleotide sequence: TGCAGTGCTCCCAACTATGGCTACACCTTC.

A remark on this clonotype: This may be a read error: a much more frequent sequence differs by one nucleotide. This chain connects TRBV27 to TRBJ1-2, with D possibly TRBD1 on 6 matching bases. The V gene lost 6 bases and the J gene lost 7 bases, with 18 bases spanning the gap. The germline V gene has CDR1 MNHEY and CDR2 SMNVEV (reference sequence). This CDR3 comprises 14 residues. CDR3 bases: TGTGCCAGCAGGTTAGGGGGGGCGCCCGGTGGCTACACCTTC. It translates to CASRLGGAPGGYTF.

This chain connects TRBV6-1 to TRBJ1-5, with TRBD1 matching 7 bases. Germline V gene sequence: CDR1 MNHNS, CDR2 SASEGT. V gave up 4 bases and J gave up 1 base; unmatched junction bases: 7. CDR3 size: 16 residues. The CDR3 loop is CASSGKGAGSNQPQHF. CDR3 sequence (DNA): TGTGCCAGCAGTGGTAAGGGGGCAGGGAGCAATCAGCCCCAGCATTTT.

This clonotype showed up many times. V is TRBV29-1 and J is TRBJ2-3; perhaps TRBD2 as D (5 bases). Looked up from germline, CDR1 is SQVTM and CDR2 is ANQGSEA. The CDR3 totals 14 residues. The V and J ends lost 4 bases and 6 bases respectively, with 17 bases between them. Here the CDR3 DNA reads TGCAGCGTTGTATATGCCGGGGTAGTCGATACGCAGTATTTT. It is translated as CSVVYAGVVDTQYF.

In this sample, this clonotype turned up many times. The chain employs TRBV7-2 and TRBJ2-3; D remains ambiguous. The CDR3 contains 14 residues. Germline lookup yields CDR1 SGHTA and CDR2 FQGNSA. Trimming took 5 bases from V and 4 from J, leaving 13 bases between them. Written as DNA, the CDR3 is TGTGCCAGCAGCCGACTTAATGGCGCAGATACGCAGTATTTT. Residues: CASSRLNGADTQYF.